A single sample is the source of the 27 T cell receptor beta chains below, sequenced in a study of cytomegalovirus exposure and HLA in healthy donors. The PCR was carried out with 60 Vbeta primers and 13 Jbeta primers. Profiling relied on immunoSEQ multiplex PCR, and the TCRdb table lists in-frame clones only, not all of them. The data show approximately 54,000 clones, roughly 84% seen once. Sample: PBMCs. Receptor source: a woman younger than 30 in good health and CMV-seronegative.

The J gene is TRBJ2-2, the V gene TRBV9; tentatively, D is TRBD1 (6 bases). The length of the CDR3 is 15 residues. From germline, CDR1 is SGDLS and CDR2 YYNGEE. Trimming stripped 0 bases from V and 6 bases from J, with 12 bases between. The CDR3, as DNA: TGTGCCAGCAGCGTAGGGGGTGGGGGCGCCGGGGAGCTGTTTTTT. It encodes CASSVGGGGAGELFF. Looking up the rest from reference TRBV9 and TRBJ2-2 gives the full variable domain: DSGVTQTPKHLITATGQRVTLRCSPRSGDLSVYWYQQSLDQGLQFLIQYYNGEERAKGNILERFSAQQFPDLHSELNLSSLELGDSALYFCASSVGGGGAGELFFGEGSRLTVL.

The gene calls are TRBV19 and TRBJ1-5; a weak D match, TRBD1 (6 bases). This CDR3 has 17 residues. V lost 6 bases, J lost 0 bases, and 18 bases lay in between. CDR1 LNHDA and CDR2 SQIVND come from the germline V gene (reference sequence). The CDR3: CASRFTLGADSNQPQHF. The DNA for the CDR3 is TGTGCCAGTAGATTCACCCTGGGGGCGGATAGCAATCAGCCCCAGCATTTT.

The V call is TRBV4-1, the J call TRBJ1-4, with a tentative D call TRBD1 (5 bases). The CDR3 loop spans 15 amino acids. Trimming took off 5 bases at V and 8 bases at J, with 18 bases between the two ends. Germline CDR1 MGHRA, CDR2 YSYEKL. Written as DNA, the CDR3 is TGCGCCAGCAGCTCCGGGGGAGAAGCGGGGGAAAAACTGTTTTTT. Protein product: CASSSGGEAGEKLFF.

Only a few counts were recorded for this clone. The chain recombines TRBV7-9 with TRBJ1-1; 11 bases are a match to TRBD1. V was pared by 3 bases and J by 4 bases, with 1 base of the junction left unmatched. This CDR3 is 14 amino acids long. Germline V gene sequence: CDR1 SEHNR, CDR2 FQNEAQ (reference sequence). In DNA, the CDR3 is TGTGCCAGCAGCTTTGGACAGGGGGCCACTGAAGCTTTCTTT. Protein sequence: CASSFGQGATEAFF.

The genes are TRBV27 and TRBJ1-5; 8 bases match TRBD1. J was trimmed by 5 bases and V by 8 bases; bases with no gene match: 5. Germline-derived CDR1 and CDR2 are MNHEY and SMNVEV (reference sequence). The CDR3 totals 13 residues. CDR3 residues: CASGWTGHQPQHF. In nucleotides, the CDR3 is TGTGCCAGCGGATGGACAGGGCATCAGCCCCAGCATTTT.

V and J are TRBV29-1 and TRBJ1-5; D is undetermined. Trimming cost V 1 base and J 6 bases, with 7 bases left between them. The CDR3 has 12 residues. Germline values: CDR1 SQVTM, CDR2 ANQGSEA. CDR3 residues: CSVEVFGQPQHF. CDR3 bases: TGCAGCGTTGAAGTATTCGGTCAGCCCCAGCATTTT.

This CDR3 is CASSLVGQGFANEQFF. Here the CDR3 DNA reads TGTGCCAGCAGCTTAGTGGGACAGGGATTTGCCAATGAGCAGTTCTTC. The chain combines TRBV7-3 with TRBJ2-1; 9 nucleotides align to TRBD1. Per germline, CDR1 SGHTA and CDR2 FQGTGA. The V gene end was trimmed by 2 bases and the J gene end by 6 bases; junction bases not matched to a gene: 8. This CDR3 is built from 16 residues.

This rearrangement joins TRBV5-1 to TRBJ1-2, with D unresolved. Trimming removed 1 base from V and 1 base from J, with 14 bases in between. This CDR3 has 16 amino acids. From germline, CDR1 is SGHRS and CDR2 YFSETQ. CDR3 in DNA: TGCGCCAGCAGCTTGACTCCCGGGAACTTTAACTATGGCTACACCTTC. Its protein is CASSLTPGNFNYGYTF.

The rearrangement joins TRBV19 to TRBJ1-6; weak D call: TRBD1 (6 bases). The CDR3 spans 15 residues. Germline assignment: CDR1 LNHDA and CDR2 SQIVND (reference sequence). Trimming removed 4 bases at V and 1 base at J, with 8 bases between. The CDR3 sequence is CASSSTGSYNSPLHF. In DNA form, the CDR3 reads TGTGCCAGTAGTAGCACAGGGTCCTATAATTCACCCCTCCACTTT.

The table lists this clone with a few counts. The chain recombines TRBV4-2 with TRBJ2-3, with 16 positions matching TRBD2. The germline CDR1 and CDR2 sequences are LGHNA and YNFKEQ. The J segment lost 5 bases and the V segment lost 0 bases, leaving 5 bases of the junction unmatched. The CDR3 has 18 amino acids. Written as DNA, the CDR3 is TGTGCCAGCAGCCAAGACGGGACTAGCGGGAGGGCCATAGATACGCAGTATTTT. This translates into CASSQDGTSGRAIDTQYF.

This clone showed up just a few times. The rearrangement uses TRBV28 and TRBJ2-2, with D possibly being TRBD1 (6 bases). This CDR3 spans 16 amino acids. Trimming shortened V by 2 bases and J by 10 bases, and 20 bases separated the two germline ends. Per germline, CDR1 MDHEN and CDR2 SYDVKM. As DNA, the CDR3 is TGTGCCAGCAGTTTAGTTGGCAGGGGAACGGCGGAGGAGCTGTTTTTT. Translating it yields CASSLVGRGTAEELFF.

The rearrangement links TRBV10-3 to TRBJ2-7, with 9 bases that match TRBD2. Germline CDR1 is ENHRY and CDR2 is SYGVKD. The J segment lost 3 bases and the V segment lost 4 bases, leaving 7 bases of the junction unmatched. CDR3 length equals 15 residues. The CDR3, as DNA: TGTGCCATCAGTGTTCTAGCGGGAAAGATCTACGAGCAGTACTTC. Amino acid sequence: CAISVLAGKIYEQYF.

The chain recombines TRBV5-1 with TRBJ2-1; D is unclear. With 3 bases removed from V and 8 bases from J, the gap between germline ends came to 6 bases. CDR3 length: 11 residues. The germline V gene encodes CDR1 SGHRS and CDR2 YFSETQ. CDR3 loop: CASSSSYEQFF. CDR3 coding DNA: TGCGCCAGCAGCTCTAGTTATGAGCAGTTCTTC.

V and J are TRBV28 and TRBJ1-4; no clear D gene. This CDR3 has 15 residues. Germline lookup yields CDR1 MDHEN and CDR2 SYDVKM. The V and J ends lost 5 bases and 13 bases respectively, with 23 bases between them. The CDR3 bases are TGTGCCAGCAGTAACTCCGGGATTTCAGGATTGGCACTGTTTTTT. Translation gives CASSNSGISGLALFF.

The chain couples TRBV4-1 to TRBJ1-4; TRBD1 matches 10 bases. V shed 3 bases, J shed 8 bases, and the junction held 9 bases outside the gene matches. Germline CDR1 MGHRA, CDR2 YSYEKL. The CDR3 contains 16 residues. CDR3 sequence: CASSQGPGQGREKLFF. For the CDR3, the DNA is TGCGCCAGCAGCCAGGGACCGGGACAGGGGAGGGAAAAACTGTTTTTT.

This chain joins TRBV20-1 and TRBJ1-1; D gene unclear. The CDR3 length is 11 residues. Germline CDR1 is DFQATT and CDR2 is SNEGSKA (reference sequence). Trimming took off 3 bases at V and 7 bases at J, with 9 bases between the two ends. CDR3 in DNA: TGCAGTGCTAGTCGGCAGGTTGAAGCTTTCTTT. It encodes CSASRQVEAFF.

The chain employs TRBV5-6 and TRBJ2-7; maybe TRBD2 (6 bases). The CDR3 has 14 amino acids. Trimming shortened V by 3 bases and J by 0 bases, and 10 bases separated the two germline ends. The germline CDR1 and CDR2 sequences are SGHDT and YYEEEE. Here the CDR3 DNA reads TGTGCCAGCAGCTACCTGACTAGCTCCTACGAGCAGTACTTC. It encodes CASSYLTSSYEQYF.

The chain couples TRBV29-1 to TRBJ1-2, with 7 nucleotides matching TRBD1. Germline V gives CDR1 SQVTM, CDR2 ANQGSEA. The length of the CDR3 is 13 residues. J was trimmed by 7 bases and V by 6 bases; bases with no gene match: 11. CDR3 residues: CSVLDRMVGGYTF. The CDR3 bases are TGCAGCGTCCTGGACAGGATGGTTGGTGGCTACACCTTC.

This chain connects TRBV6-5 to TRBJ1-1; D unclear. Germline-derived CDR1 and CDR2 are MNHEY and SVGAGI. CDR3 length: 13 amino acids. V was cut by 5 bases and J by 0 bases, with 7 bases left in between. CDR3 region: CASSIQMNTEAFF. The CDR3, as DNA: TGTGCCAGCAGTATTCAGATGAACACTGAAGCTTTCTTT.

The V gene is TRBV5-1, the J gene TRBJ2-7; 8 nucleotides align to TRBD2. Germline V gives CDR1 SGHRS, CDR2 YFSETQ. J was trimmed by 5 bases and V by 5 bases; bases with no gene match: 9. The CDR3 is 14 amino acids. The CDR3 sequence is CASSGAGEAHEQYF. CDR3 DNA: TGCGCCAGCAGTGGAGCGGGAGAGGCCCACGAGCAGTACTTC.

This chain links TRBV29-1 with TRBJ1-2; D remains ambiguous. This CDR3 comprises 11 residues. V was trimmed by 4 bases and J by 8 bases, leaving 11 bases between them. Germline CDR1 is SQVTM and CDR2 is ANQGSEA. The CDR3 nucleotides read TGCAGCGTTGTAGATCAATTGGGCTACACCTTC. The encoded protein is CSVVDQLGYTF. The full variable domain, its missing parts supplied by reference TRBV29-1 and TRBJ1-2, is SAVISQKPSRDICQRGTSLTIQCQVDSQVTMMFWYRQQPGQSLTLIATANQGSEATYESGFVIDKFPISRPNLTFSTLTVSNMSPEDSSIYLCSVVDQLGYTFGSGTRLTVV.

V and J are TRBV10-3 and TRBJ2-2; 10 nucleotides line up with TRBD2. With V trimmed by 6 bases and J by 7 bases, 8 bases remained unmatched. CDR1 and CDR2 (germline): ENHRY, SYGVKD. This CDR3 is built from 15 residues. The DNA of the CDR3 is TGTGCCATCAGCGGGCTAGCGGGAGAGGGCGGGGAGCTGTTTTTT. Protein: CAISGLAGEGGELFF.

CDR3 bases: TGTGCCAGCTCACCACGGCGCCCAGAGGCAGATACGCAGTATTTT. It translates to CASSPRRPEADTQYF. The genes are TRBV18 and TRBJ2-3; D is uncertain. Trimming stripped 1 base from V and 4 bases from J, with 12 bases between. CDR1 and CDR2 from the germline V gene are KGHSH and LQKENI. The CDR3 is 15 residues long.

The sample holds a few counts of this clone. V is TRBV30 and J is TRBJ2-7; D perhaps matches TRBD2 (6 bases). This CDR3 comprises 14 residues. Germline CDR1 is GTSNPN and CDR2 is SVGIG (reference sequence). V shed 2 bases and J shed 4 bases, with 15 bases lying between them. The CDR3 loop is CAWSSGPTGYEQYF. The CDR3 DNA reads as TGTGCCTGGAGTAGCGGGCCGACGGGGTACGAGCAGTACTTC.

This clone occurred once. V and J are TRBV7-9 and TRBJ2-3; D is perhaps TRBD2 (6 bases). Germline V gene data show CDR1 as SEHNR and CDR2 as FQNEAQ (reference sequence). CDR3 size: 16 residues. Trimming cost V 2 bases and J 2 bases, with 14 bases left between them. The CDR3 region is CASSLSEGLPTDTQYF. In DNA, the CDR3 is TGTGCCAGCAGCTTATCGGAGGGACTCCCCACAGATACGCAGTATTTT.

This clone has a single count. The chain is built from TRBV10-3 and TRBJ2-7; 7 nucleotides match TRBD1. Germline V gene data show CDR1 as ENHRY and CDR2 as SYGVKD. V lost 4 bases, J lost 0 bases, and 6 bases stayed unmatched. The CDR3 has 15 residues. The CDR3 DNA sequence: TGTGCCATCAGTGGACAGGGTGGGAGCTCCTACGAGCAGTACTTC. This codes for CAISGQGGSSYEQYF.

This clone was picked up one time. CDR3 nucleotides: TGTGCCAGCAGCTCAAGGGACAGAAACACCATATATTTT. Its translation: CASSSRDRNTIYF. The J gene is TRBJ1-3, the V gene TRBV9; weak D call: TRBD1 (6 bases). Between the trimmed V and J ends, which lost 4 bases and 5 bases, there was a span of 10 bases. Germline V CDR1 and CDR2: SGDLS, YYNGEE. This CDR3 comprises 13 residues.